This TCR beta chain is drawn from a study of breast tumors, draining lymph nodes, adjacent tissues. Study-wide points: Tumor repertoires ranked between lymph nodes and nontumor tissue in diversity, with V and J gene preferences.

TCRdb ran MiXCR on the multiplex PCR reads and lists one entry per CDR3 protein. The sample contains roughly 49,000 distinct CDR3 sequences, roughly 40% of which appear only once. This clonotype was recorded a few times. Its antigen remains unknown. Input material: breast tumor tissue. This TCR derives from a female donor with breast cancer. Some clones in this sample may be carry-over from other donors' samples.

CDR3 residues: CASSLVGGGYEQYF. DNA of the CDR3: TGCGCCAGCAGCCTGGTTGGGGGGGGTTACGAGCAGTACTTC. The chain recombines TRBV5-1 with TRBJ2-7; 7 bases line up with TRBD2. Germline CDR1 is SGHRS and CDR2 is YFSETQ. V was clipped by 4 bases and J by 4 bases; unmatched bases: 8. The CDR3 extends over 14 amino acids. The full variable domain, completed using reference TRBV5-1 and TRBJ2-7, is KAGVTQTPRYLIKTRGQQVTLSCSPISGHRSVSWYQQTPGQGLQFLFEYFSETQRNKGNFPGRFSGRQFSNSRSEMNVSTLELGDSALYLCASSLVGGGYEQYFGPGTRLTVT.